The 24 T cell receptor beta chains reported below all come from one sample, sequenced in a study of metastatic and nonmetastatic thyroid tumors (dated by TCRdb to between 2020 and 2021). No treatment had been received by any patient before thyroid surgery. The receptor library was made with PCR. Sequenced using an Illumina HiSeq 4000. TCRdb took the public reads, trimmed them with fastp at Q25, ran MiXCR for clone calling and kept in-frame beta chains. For this sample the table gives 15,000 to 20,000 clones, of which less than 30% were detected only once. Approximately 15% of the sample is in the top ten clones. The sequencing input was adjacent normal tissue. The receptors originated from a female donor with papillary thyroid cancer or a benign thyroid nodule (not recorded which). Some clones in this sample may be carry-over from other donors' samples.

Notes on this clone: Other DNA sequences in the same sample also yield this CDR3. The chain's CDR3 is CASSPQPGGIYEQYF. The DNA of the CDR3 is TGTGCCAGCAGCCCGCAGCCCGGGGGGATCTACGAGCAGTACTTC. V usage is TRBV7-2 and J usage is TRBJ2-7; 7 nucleotides line up with TRBD2. The CDR3 is 15 residues long. After removal of 5 bases from V and 3 bases from J, the junction contained 10 bases not matched to a gene. The germline CDR1 and CDR2 sequences are SGHTA and FQGNSA.

J is TRBJ2-1 and V is TRBV24-1, with TRBD2 matching 10 bases. CDR1 is KGHDR, CDR2 SFDVKD, per germline. V shed 6 bases and J 7 bases; nucleotides not matched to a gene: 14. The CDR3 consists of 17 residues. CDR3 DNA sequence: TGTGCCACCAGTTCCCGTATCCCGACTAGCGGGCAAAATGAGCAGTTCTTC. Translated, it gives CATSSRIPTSGQNEQFF.

In its sample, this clone was seen a few times. The rearrangement links TRBV11-2 to TRBJ1-6, with TRBD1 as a possible D gene (6 bases). Germline CDR1 is SGHAT and CDR2 is FQNNGV. The ends were cut back, 6 bases at V and 8 bases at J, with 17 bases in the middle. The CDR3 contains 15 residues. CDR3 in DNA: TGTGCCAGCAGAATCCCCGGAGGGGGGTATTCACCCCTCCACTTT. It encodes CASRIPGGGYSPLHF.

This clone is judged medium-sized. The chain combines TRBV27 with TRBJ2-2; 10 positions match TRBD2. The CDR3 has 16 amino acids. The V and J ends lost 2 bases and 6 bases, in that order; junction bases with no gene match: 6. Germline V gives CDR1 MNHEY, CDR2 SMNVEV (reference sequence). CDR3 bases: TGTGCCAGCAGTTTAAGCGAGCGGGAGGGCGCCGGGGAGCTGTTTTTT. As protein: CASSLSEREGAGELFF.

This chain connects TRBV5-1 to TRBJ2-7; D may correspond to TRBD1 or TRBD2 (5 bases each). In germline, CDR1 is SGHRS, CDR2 YFSETQ. The CDR3 contains 15 residues. V lost 4 bases and J lost 4, with 18 bases in between. The CDR3 DNA reads TGCGCCAGCAGCGCTGGGACGGCCGGAGTGTACGAGCAGTACTTC. It codes for CASSAGTAGVYEQYF.

This clone was observed many times. The sample contains more than one DNA sequence encoding this CDR3. The chain links TRBV11-3 to TRBJ2-7; 7 bases are a match to TRBD1. Trimming cost V 5 bases and J 7 bases; bases outside gene matches: 14. From germline, CDR1 is SGHNT and CDR2 YENEEA. There are 15 residues in the CDR3. CDR3 nucleotides: TGTGCCAGCAGCGCCCGGACAGGTCCTAGCTATGAGCAGTACTTC. This sequence encodes CASSARTGPSYEQYF.

This clone was seen many times. This may come from a read error, since a much larger clone is one base off. The genes are TRBV20-1 and TRBJ2-1; 7 bases map to TRBD2. V was pared by 2 bases and J by 7 bases, with 11 bases of the junction left unmatched. This CDR3 is built from 15 residues. Germline V gene data show CDR1 as DFQATT and CDR2 as SNEGSKA (reference sequence). The DNA for the CDR3 is TGCAGTGCTAGATTAGGACTCGGCGGGGGTAATGAGCAGTTCTTC. Residues: CSARLGLGGGNEQFF.

This clone has more than one count but fewer than ten. V and J are TRBV6-4 and TRBJ2-3; D unresolved. Germline CDR1 and CDR2: MRHNA and SNTAGT. Trimming removed 0 bases at V and 3 bases at J, with 4 bases between. This CDR3 is 13 amino acids long. The CDR3 DNA is TGTGCCAGCAGTGACTCGGAGACAGATACGCAGTATTTT. Amino acids: CASSDSETDTQYF.

In its sample, this clone ranks as medium-sized. J is TRBJ1-1 and V is TRBV6-5, with 11 bases identical to TRBD1. This CDR3 spans 16 amino acids. V was clipped by 2 bases and J by 5 bases; unmatched bases: 7. In germline, CDR1 is MNHEY, CDR2 SVGAGI. CDR3 residues: CASSYTPGTGGTEAFF. CDR3 DNA: TGTGCCAGCAGTTACACACCCGGGACAGGGGGAACTGAAGCTTTCTTT.

This clone was counted between two and nine times. The chain uses TRBV7-9 and TRBJ2-1, with TRBD2 matching 10 bases. The germline V gene has CDR1 SEHNR and CDR2 FQNEAQ (reference sequence). This CDR3 comprises 16 residues. With V trimmed by 1 base and J by 7 bases, 7 bases remained unmatched. This chain's CDR3 is CASSLGPAGGPNEQFF. The CDR3 DNA reads TGTGCCAGCAGCTTAGGCCCAGCGGGAGGGCCTAATGAGCAGTTCTTC. Filled out from reference TRBV7-9 and TRBJ2-1, the complete variable domain reads DTGVSQNPRHKITKRGQNVTFRCDPISEHNRLYWYRQTLGQGPEFLTYFQNEAQLEKSRLLSDRFSAERPKGSFSTLEIQRTEQGDSAMYLCASSLGPAGGPNEQFFGPGTRLTVL.

This clone is labeled as medium-sized. This sequence joins TRBV24-1 and TRBJ2-5, with 10 positions matching TRBD2. This CDR3 spans 13 amino acids. J was trimmed by 5 bases and V by 7 bases; bases with no gene match: 3. Germline CDR1 reads KGHDR; CDR2 reads SFDVKD. CDR3 sequence: CATRQAGGETQYF. CDR3 in DNA: TGTGCCACCAGACAAGCGGGGGGGGAGACCCAGTACTTC.

The J gene is TRBJ1-6, the V gene TRBV30, with D unresolved. CDR3 length: 13 amino acids. V was cut by 0 bases and J by 13 bases, with 13 bases left in between. From germline, CDR1 is GTSNPN and CDR2 SVGIG (reference sequence). The CDR3: CAWSVRQEAPLHF. The CDR3 region has the DNA TGTGCCTGGAGTGTAAGACAAGAAGCGCCCCTCCACTTT.

This clone has a handful of counts. The V and J genes are TRBV6-5 and TRBJ1-6, with D uncertain. The V end lost 2 bases, the J end lost 6 bases, and 11 bases lay between the germline ends. This CDR3 comprises 15 residues. Germline lookup yields CDR1 MNHEY and CDR2 SVGAGI. Here the CDR3 DNA reads TGTGCCAGCAGTTACGAGGCAGGTCTTAATTCACCCCTCCACTTT. This codes for CASSYEAGLNSPLHF.

The rearrangement uses TRBV10-3 and TRBJ2-5, with D perhaps matching TRBD1 or TRBD2 (5 bases each). This CDR3 has 13 residues. Between the trimmed V and J ends, which lost 6 bases and 3 bases, there was a span of 11 bases. Looked up from germline, CDR1 is ENHRY and CDR2 is SYGVKD. The CDR3: CAIREVGEETQYF. The CDR3, as DNA: TGTGCCATCAGGGAAGTGGGGGAAGAGACCCAGTACTTC.

This clone rates as medium-sized. The chain employs TRBV11-3 and TRBJ2-2; either TRBD1 or TRBD2 may supply D (5 bases each). With 8 bases removed from V and 4 bases from J, the gap between germline ends came to 14 bases. Germline V CDR1 and CDR2: SGHNT, YENEEA. The CDR3 is 14 amino acids. The DNA of the CDR3 is TGTGCCAGCTGCCGGGACCTCATCACCGGGGAGCTGTTTTTT. Amino acid sequence: CASCRDLITGELFF.

This clone was detected only a few times. V is TRBV19 and J is TRBJ2-2, with 13 nucleotides matching TRBD2. Trimming cost V 3 bases and J 6 bases; bases outside gene matches: 7. The CDR3 consists of 17 residues. Germline V gives CDR1 LNHDA, CDR2 SQIVND (reference sequence). The CDR3, as DNA: TGTGCCAGTAGTATGGGATTTGGACTAGCGGGAGCCGGGGAGCTGTTTTTT. Residues: CASSMGFGLAGAGELFF.

The chain joins TRBV5-1 to TRBJ2-7; 13 bases fit TRBD2. CDR3 size: 14 residues. The germline V gene has CDR1 SGHRS and CDR2 YFSETQ. Losses at the gene ends were 4 bases for V and 6 bases for J; bases not matched to a gene: 4. The CDR3 spells CASSPTSGRLEQYF. In nucleotides, the CDR3 is TGCGCCAGCAGCCCGACTAGCGGGAGGCTCGAGCAGTACTTC. The full variable domain, its missing parts supplied by reference TRBV5-1 and TRBJ2-7, is KAGVTQTPRYLIKTRGQQVTLSCSPISGHRSVSWYQQTPGQGLQFLFEYFSETQRNKGNFPGRFSGRQFSNSRSEMNVSTLELGDSALYLCASSPTSGRLEQYFGPGTRLTVT.

The chain's CDR3 is CASSSRQASSYEQYF. In nucleotides, the CDR3 is TGTGCCAGTAGTTCTAGACAGGCTAGCTCCTACGAGCAGTACTTC. The chain combines TRBV19 with TRBJ2-7; perhaps TRBD1 as D (6 bases). The length of the CDR3 is 15 residues. Trimming pared 5 bases from V and 0 bases from J, leaving 14 bases between. CDR1 and CDR2 (germline): LNHDA, SQIVND (reference sequence).

This clone was observed many times. The chain is built from TRBV6-1 and TRBJ1-2; D possibly corresponds to TRBD1 (6 bases). Germline CDR1 is MNHNS and CDR2 is SASEGT. V lost 5 bases and J 2 bases, leaving 15 bases between the germline ends. The CDR3 extends over 15 amino acids. The CDR3 DNA follows: TGTGCCAGCAGTCCCCAACAGGGAAGGAACTATGGCTACACCTTC. Encoded protein: CASSPQQGRNYGYTF.

As regards this clone: One junction end disagrees with the germline gene, perhaps due to a read error. The genes are TRBV20-1 and TRBJ2-1, with D perhaps TRBD2 (6 bases). CDR3 size: 16 residues. The V gene's germline CDR1 is DFQATT and CDR2 SNEGSKA (reference sequence). In DNA, the CDR3 is TGCAGTCTCGAGGGCTCTCGCGGGGATCGCCGAAATGAGCAGTTGTTC. Translating gives CSLEGSRGDRRNEQLF.

This clone was detected a few times. Mismatch with germline at one junction end may stem from a read error. V and J are TRBV6-5 and TRBJ1-1; D is possibly TRBD1 (6 bases). Germline V gene data show CDR1 as MNHEY and CDR2 as SVGAGI. This CDR3 spans 14 amino acids. The CDR3 region has the DNA TGTGCCACCAGTCTACAGGGCAGTGGGACTGAAGCTTTCTTT. It translates to CATSLQGSGTEAFF.

This clone has just a few counts. CDR3 DNA sequence: TGTGCCAGCAGCCGCCTCCCAGGACAGGGGAAAAACACTGAAGCTTTCTTT. It yields the protein CASSRLPGQGKNTEAFF. V usage is TRBV7-8 and J usage is TRBJ1-1, with 9 bases fitting TRBD1. This CDR3 contains 17 residues. CDR1 is SGHVS and CDR2 is FQNEAQ in the germline V gene. V lost 5 bases to trimming and J lost 2 bases; unmatched junction nucleotides: 12.

The V gene is TRBV10-3, the J gene TRBJ2-7; no reliable D call. The ends were cut back, 0 bases at V and 5 bases at J, with 11 bases in the middle. The germline V gene encodes CDR1 ENHRY and CDR2 SYGVKD. The CDR3 is 14 residues long. CDR3 sequence reads: CAISESGQPNEQYF. In DNA form, the CDR3 reads TGTGCCATCAGTGAGTCAGGGCAGCCAAACGAGCAGTACTTC.

This clone showed up just a few times. The chain has TRBV27 and TRBJ2-7, with 8 bases fitting TRBD2. Germline V gene sequence: CDR1 MNHEY, CDR2 SMNVEV (reference sequence). This CDR3 has 14 amino acids. V gave up 4 bases and J gave up 0 bases; unmatched junction bases: 2. This CDR3 is CASSWTSYSYEQYF. CDR3 DNA sequence: TGTGCCAGCAGTTGGACTAGCTACTCCTACGAGCAGTACTTC.